One and the same sample provided the 30 T cell receptor beta chains below, sequenced in a study of shared clonotypes between healthy human individuals (dated by TCRdb to 2020 to 2022). Libraries came from the immunoSEQ multiplex PCR assay. Held by TCRdb, this immuneACCESS table contains in-frame sequences only and omits some clones. Under half of the omission traces to an unresolved V gene where checked; the cause of the rest is unknown. The sample table lists about 2.4 million clones, over 85% of them with a count of one. The ten top clones hold approximately 0.37% of the sample. The specimen was naive CD4+ T cells from PBMCs. Reading the label with the study, this specimen's cell subset or site is: CD45RA+ positively selected. The receptors derive from a man aged 18 to 29 in good health. Some clones in this sample may be carry-over from other donors' samples.

This sequence joins TRBV28 and TRBJ1-5, with TRBD1 matching 8 bases. CDR1 and CDR2 (germline): MDHEN, SYDVKM. V lost 3 bases to trimming and J lost 6 bases; unmatched junction nucleotides: 7. This CDR3 spans 15 amino acids. CDR3 in DNA: TGTGCCAGCAGTTTCATACAGGGGGAGGGTCAGCCCCAGCATTTT. Amino acid sequence: CASSFIQGEGQPQHF. Complete variable domain (other parts from reference TRBV28 and TRBJ1-5): DVKVTQSSRYLVKRTGEKVFLECVQDMDHENMFWYRQDPGLGLRLIYFSYDVKMKEKGDIPEGYSVSREKKERFSLILESASTNQTSMYLCASSFIQGEGQPQHFGDGTRLSIL.

V is TRBV10-1 and J is TRBJ2-1, with 8 bases matching TRBD1. The CDR3 is 17 amino acids. Germline V gives CDR1 WNHNN, CDR2 SYGVQD (reference sequence). Trimming took 2 bases from V and 10 from J; bases not matched to a gene: 16. The CDR3 DNA reads TGCGCCAGCAGTGAGGGGGGACAGGCATTACTAGGGGGGGAGCAGTTCTTC. Its translation: CASSEGGQALLGGEQFF.

CDR3 protein: CASSQDSRGWPQHF. The CDR3 DNA is TGCGCCAGCAGCCAAGATAGTCGCGGGTGGCCCCAGCATTTT. The chain uses TRBV4-3 and TRBJ1-5, with D uncertain. Trimming pared 0 bases from V and 9 bases from J, leaving 12 bases between. Germline V gene data show CDR1 as LGHNA and CDR2 as YSLEER. The CDR3 runs 14 residues.

The V and J genes are TRBV7-6 and TRBJ1-6, with D possibly matching TRBD1 (5 bases). The V end was cut by 1 base, the J end by 6 bases, with 13 bases between. In germline, CDR1 is SGHVS, CDR2 FNYEAQ. The CDR3 covers 16 residues. CDR3 bases: TGTGCCAGCAGCTTAGTACCAGGGTCCGCTAATTCACCCCTCCACTTT. This encodes CASSLVPGSANSPLHF. Full variable domain (remainder filled in from reference TRBV7-6 and TRBJ1-6): GAGVSQSPRYKVTKRGQDVALRCDPISGHVSLYWYRQALGQGPEFLTYFNYEAQQDKSGLPNDRFSAERPEGSISTLTIQRTEQRDSAMYRCASSLVPGSANSPLHFGNGTRLTVT.

This clone was detected only once. V usage is TRBV5-4 and J usage is TRBJ2-7; 13 positions match TRBD2. The germline gives CDR1 SGHNT, CDR2 YYREEE (reference sequence). The CDR3 length is 16 residues. With 4 bases clipped from V and 0 bases from J, the junction kept 4 bases outside the gene matches. Here the CDR3 DNA reads TGTGCCAGCAGCGCGGGGACTAGCGGGATCTCCTACGAGCAGTACTTC. It specifies CASSAGTSGISYEQYF.

The chain couples TRBV9 to TRBJ2-3; 7 bases fit TRBD1. The CDR3 consists of 14 residues. The V gene's germline CDR1 is SGDLS and CDR2 YYNGEE. V was clipped by 3 bases and J by 6 bases; unmatched bases: 7. The CDR3 DNA reads TGTGCCAGCAGCGCCCGACAGGGTCTGGATACGCAGTATTTT. Encoded protein: CASSARQGLDTQYF.

The CDR3 DNA reads as TGTGCCAGCAGTTTCTCACGCGGGACCCAGTACTTC. It specifies CASSFSRGTQYF. The V gene is TRBV28, the J gene TRBJ2-5; D is undetermined. Trimming shortened V by 3 bases and J by 7 bases, and 9 bases separated the two germline ends. CDR1 and CDR2 from the germline V gene are MDHEN and SYDVKM. This CDR3 is built from 12 residues. Together with reference TRBV28 and TRBJ2-5, the CDR3 gives the full variable domain: DVKVTQSSRYLVKRTGEKVFLECVQDMDHENMFWYRQDPGLGLRLIYFSYDVKMKEKGDIPEGYSVSREKKERFSLILESASTNQTSMYLCASSFSRGTQYFGPGTRLLVL.

The chain employs TRBV14 and TRBJ1-3; D is possibly TRBD1 (5 bases). This CDR3 has 14 residues. CDR1 and CDR2 (germline): SGHDN, FVKESK. The germline V and J ends were trimmed by 5 bases and 2 bases, with 10 bases remaining between them. CDR3 region: CASSTGGAGNTIYF. The CDR3 DNA reads TGTGCCAGCAGCACCGGGGGGGCTGGAAACACCATATATTTT. The variable domain in full, completed from reference TRBV14 and TRBJ1-3, reads EAGVTQFPSHSVIEKGQTVTLRCDPISGHDNLYWYRRVMGKEIKFLLHFVKESKQDESGMPNNRFLAERTGGTYSTLKVQPAELEDSGVYFCASSTGGAGNTIYFGEGSWLTVV.

This clone came up once. V gene TRBV5-6 combines with J gene TRBJ2-3; tentative D call: TRBD1 (5 bases). Germline V gene lookup returns CDR1 SGHDT and CDR2 YYEEEE. This CDR3 has 14 amino acids. Trimming pared 4 bases from V and 1 base from J, leaving 10 bases between. The CDR3: CASSRQQGTDTQYF. The CDR3 nucleotides are TGTGCCAGCAGCAGGCAACAGGGCACAGATACGCAGTATTTT.

This rearrangement joins TRBV28 to TRBJ2-7; D is tentatively TRBD1 or TRBD2 (5 bases each). Trimming pared 8 bases from V and 3 bases from J, leaving 17 bases between. The length of the CDR3 is 14 residues. Germline V gene data show CDR1 as MDHEN and CDR2 as SYDVKM. This CDR3 reads CASLDQGVDYEQYF. CDR3 bases: TGTGCCAGCCTTGATCAGGGAGTGGACTACGAGCAGTACTTC.

About this clone: Other nucleotide sequences in the sample specify the same CDR3. The J gene is TRBJ1-2, the V gene TRBV30, with TRBD1 matching over 8 bases. The junction had 1 base not matched to a gene; V was cut back by 3 bases and J by 1 base. The germline V gene has CDR1 GTSNPN and CDR2 SVGIG (reference sequence). The CDR3 totals 13 residues. This CDR3 is CAWRGQGNYGYTF. The CDR3 bases are TGTGCCTGGAGAGGACAGGGTAACTATGGCTACACCTTC.

The chain uses TRBV28 and TRBJ2-5, with D uncertain. V was trimmed by 5 bases and J by 7 bases, leaving 11 bases between them. Per the germline V gene, CDR1 is MDHEN and CDR2 is SYDVKM. CDR3 length: 12 amino acids. In DNA, the CDR3 is TGTGCCAGCAGTCCCCCCCCCGGGACCCAGTACTTC. Residues: CASSPPPGTQYF.

The gene calls are TRBV13 and TRBJ2-7, with TRBD2 matching over 14 bases. There are 15 residues in the CDR3. The germline gives CDR1 PRHDT, CDR2 FYEKMQ (reference sequence). V was pared by 0 bases and J by 7 bases, with 2 bases of the junction left unmatched. CDR3 in amino acids: CASSLGGLAGGEQYF. CDR3 coding DNA: TGTGCCAGCAGCTTAGGTGGACTAGCGGGAGGTGAGCAGTACTTC.

The chain carries TRBV6-5 and TRBJ1-5; D ambiguous. The V end lost 6 bases, the J end lost 5 bases, and 8 bases lay between the germline ends. Germline V gene data show CDR1 as MNHEY and CDR2 as SVGAGI. The CDR3 is 12 amino acids. CDR3 sequence reads: CASSPPYQPQHF. In DNA form, the CDR3 reads TGTGCCAGCAGCCCACCTTATCAGCCCCAGCATTTT.

V usage is TRBV28 and J usage is TRBJ2-3, with 9 bases that match TRBD1. From germline, CDR1 is MDHEN and CDR2 SYDVKM. V shed 6 bases, J shed 4 bases, and the junction held 5 bases outside the gene matches. The CDR3 totals 14 residues. The CDR3 bases are TGTGCCAGCAGCGTGGGACAGGGCCCAGATACGCAGTATTTT. Amino acids: CASSVGQGPDTQYF. The complete variable domain, with remaining parts taken from reference TRBV28 and TRBJ2-3, reads DVKVTQSSRYLVKRTGEKVFLECVQDMDHENMFWYRQDPGLGLRLIYFSYDVKMKEKGDIPEGYSVSREKKERFSLILESASTNQTSMYLCASSVGQGPDTQYFGPGTRLTVL.

This sequence joins TRBV2 and TRBJ2-1; TRBD2 is a possible D gene (5 bases). The CDR3 is made up of 15 amino acids. Germline CDR1 reads SNHLY; CDR2 reads FYNNEI. V was shortened by 3 bases and J by 3 bases, with 12 bases between the two germline ends. CDR3 sequence reads: CASSEEAAHYNEQFF. CDR3 DNA sequence: TGTGCCAGCAGTGAGGAGGCGGCCCACTACAATGAGCAGTTCTTC.

The V call is TRBV6-6, the J call TRBJ2-1; D tentatively fits TRBD1 or TRBD2 (5 bases each). Trimming left V 0 bases short and J 10 bases short, with 19 bases between. The CDR3 is 16 amino acids. Germline V gene data show CDR1 as MNHNY and CDR2 as SVGAGI (reference sequence). For the CDR3, the DNA is TGTGCCAGCAGTTACTCGGGGGTGAGGGGAAGAGGGGAGCAGTTCTTC. This sequence encodes CASSYSGVRGRGEQFF.

The chain carries TRBV5-1 and TRBJ1-4; 10 bases line up with TRBD1. The CDR3 contains 18 residues. Germline values: CDR1 SGHRS, CDR2 YFSETQ. The J segment lost 6 bases and the V segment lost 3 bases, leaving 14 bases of the junction unmatched. The CDR3 DNA reads as TGCGCCAGCAGCTGGGGCGTGGGACAGGGGATTTTGGATGAAAAACTGTTTTTT. Its protein is CASSWGVGQGILDEKLFF.

The V call is TRBV7-9, the J call TRBJ2-7; 8 bases fit TRBD1. Germline V gene sequence: CDR1 SEHNR, CDR2 FQNEAQ (reference sequence). The CDR3 sequence is 13 residues long. J gave up 12 bases and V 5 bases, and 12 bases lay outside the gene matches. This CDR3 reads CASSTTGEVRGYF. Written as DNA, the CDR3 is TGTGCCAGCAGCACGACAGGGGAGGTTAGAGGGTACTTC.

This chain connects TRBV5-5 to TRBJ1-2; 8 bases are shared with TRBD1. The V and J ends lost 5 bases and 4 bases, in that order; junction bases with no gene match: 10. Germline CDR1 SGHKS, CDR2 YYEKEE (reference sequence). The length of the CDR3 is 15 residues. CDR3 DNA sequence: TGTGCCAGCAGTATATCCGGACAGGGTCTCTATGGCTACACCTTC. Its translation is CASSISGQGLYGYTF.

The V and J genes are TRBV7-2 and TRBJ1-5; TRBD1 matches 9 bases. Germline CDR1 and CDR2: SGHTA and FQGNSA. Trimming removed 5 bases from V and 3 bases from J; junction bases left unmatched: 8. This CDR3 contains 16 residues. The CDR3 nucleotides read TGTGCCAGCAGCCAACTTGGACAGGGGATCAATCAGCCCCAGCATTTT. This encodes CASSQLGQGINQPQHF.

The chain has TRBV5-4 and TRBJ1-6; the match to TRBD1 covers 11 bases. This CDR3 is built from 16 residues. Germline V CDR1 and CDR2: SGHNT, YYREEE (reference sequence). Trimming cost V 1 base and J 7 bases; bases outside gene matches: 4. In DNA, the CDR3 is TGTGCCAGCAGCTTGCAACGGGACAGGGGGAATTCACCCCTCCACTTT. Protein: CASSLQRDRGNSPLHF.

This clone has a handful of counts. Different DNA sequences within this sample yield the same CDR3. The chain has TRBV25-1 and TRBJ1-5; 8 positions match TRBD1. After removal of 6 bases from V and 2 bases from J, the junction contained 0 bases not matched to a gene. This CDR3 region has 13 residues. Germline values: CDR1 MGHDK, CDR2 SYGVNS. CDR3 DNA sequence: TGTGCCAGCAGGGGACAGGGCAATCAGCCCCAGCATTTT. Its protein product is CASRGQGNQPQHF.

The chain links TRBV6-1 to TRBJ1-2; D uncertain. CDR3 length: 17 residues. The ends were cut back, 1 base at V and 2 bases at J, with 17 bases in the middle. Germline V gene sequence: CDR1 MNHNS, CDR2 SASEGT. As DNA, the CDR3 is TGTGCCAGCAGTGAAGATCTGGGATTGATCTCCAACTATGGCTACACCTTC. As protein: CASSEDLGLISNYGYTF.

V and J are TRBV5-1 and TRBJ2-4; D may be TRBD1 (6 bases). The CDR3 sequence is 17 residues long. Germline V gene sequence: CDR1 SGHRS, CDR2 YFSETQ. Trimming took off 0 bases at V and 2 bases at J, with 15 bases between the two ends. The CDR3 region is CASSLGLVQGSKNIQYF. CDR3 sequence (DNA): TGCGCCAGCAGCTTGGGCCTTGTACAGGGCTCCAAAAACATTCAGTACTTC.

The chain is built from TRBV7-8 and TRBJ1-5, with 7 bases fitting TRBD1. CDR1 and CDR2 from the germline V gene are SGHVS and FQNEAQ. V was clipped by 1 base and J by 1 base; unmatched bases: 1. This CDR3 has 15 amino acids. The CDR3 DNA follows: TGTGCCAGCAGCTTAGAACAGGGGAGCAATCAGCCCCAGCATTTT. It specifies CASSLEQGSNQPQHF.

As concerns this clone: This specimen includes other DNA sequences encoding the same CDR3. The V call is TRBV5-1, the J call TRBJ2-3; tentatively, D is TRBD1 or TRBD2 (5 bases each). The CDR3 has 14 amino acids. The V end was cut by 0 bases, the J end by 2 bases, with 7 bases between. Germline-derived CDR1 and CDR2 are SGHRS and YFSETQ. The CDR3 region has the DNA TGCGCCAGCAGCTTGGGAGGGGACACAGATACGCAGTATTTT. It translates to CASSLGGDTDTQYF. Based on the CDR3 plus reference TRBV5-1 and TRBJ2-3, the full variable domain is KAGVTQTPRYLIKTRGQQVTLSCSPISGHRSVSWYQQTPGQGLQFLFEYFSETQRNKGNFPGRFSGRQFSNSRSEMNVSTLELGDSALYLCASSLGGDTDTQYFGPGTRLTVL.

Concerning this clone: This CDR3 is also generated by other DNA sequences in the sample. The rearrangement joins TRBV5-1 to TRBJ1-1, with D possibly being TRBD1 (5 bases). Trimming stripped 1 base from V and 4 bases from J, with 8 bases between. This CDR3 has 13 residues. Germline V lookup: CDR1 SGHRS, CDR2 YFSETQ. This CDR3 reads CASSLLRGTEAFF. The CDR3 DNA sequence: TGCGCCAGCAGCTTGTTAAGGGGCACTGAAGCTTTCTTT. Combining the CDR3 with reference TRBV5-1 and TRBJ1-1 gives the whole variable domain KAGVTQTPRYLIKTRGQQVTLSCSPISGHRSVSWYQQTPGQGLQFLFEYFSETQRNKGNFPGRFSGRQFSNSRSEMNVSTLELGDSALYLCASSLLRGTEAFFGQGTRLTVV.

This clone was picked up one time. The chain has TRBV19 and TRBJ2-5; no reliable D call. Trimming cost V 3 bases and J 3 bases, with 8 bases left between them. The CDR3 contains 13 residues. CDR1 and CDR2 (germline): LNHDA, SQIVND (reference sequence). The CDR3 here is CASSIIREETQYF. The CDR3 DNA sequence: TGTGCCAGTAGTATCATCAGAGAAGAGACCCAGTACTTC.

V is TRBV7-9 and J is TRBJ2-4, with D hard to call. The CDR3 totals 13 residues. The ends were cut back, 1 base at V and 6 bases at J, with 7 bases in the middle. The germline V gene encodes CDR1 SEHNR and CDR2 FQNEAQ (reference sequence). CDR3 nucleotides: TGTGCCAGCAGCTTAGAAGATGGAAACATTCAGTACTTC. It codes for CASSLEDGNIQYF.